Sequencing of this TCR beta chain was carried out in a study of T cells in Graves' hyperthyroidism and ophthalmopathy. Study details: Initial diagnosis, before any treatment, was when peripheral blood was collected.

Germline V gives CDR1 LNHDA, CDR2 SQIVND (reference sequence). The CDR3 sequence is 15 residues long. The ends were cut back, 8 bases at V and 2 bases at J, with 13 bases in the middle. Amplified TCR beta CDR3 regions came from RNA transcripts. First-round RT-PCR targeting the TCR CDR3 was performed with the HTBI primer set. TCRdb recomputed calls from the multiplex PCR reads with MiXCR, one row per CDR3 protein. The sample has 550,000 to 650,000 distinct CDR3 sequences, 14% seen once. In this sample, this clonotype turned up many times. This rearrangement joins TRBV19 to TRBJ1-6; D is possibly TRBD1 (6 bases). The TCR sequence derives from a woman aged 40 to 55 with Graves' hyperthyroidism. Sequencing used blood. CDR3 sequence: CASLEGGTYNSPLHF. In DNA form, the CDR3 reads TGTGCCAGTCTCGAAGGGGGGACCTATAATTCACCCCTCCACTTT. Based on the CDR3 plus reference TRBV19 and TRBJ1-6, the full variable domain is DGGITQSPKYLFRKEGQNVTLSCEQNLNHDAMYWYRQDPGQGLRLIYYSQIVNDFQKGDIAEGYSVSREKKESFPLTVTSAQKNPTAFYLCASLEGGTYNSPLHFGNGTRLTVT.